The rows below give T cell receptor beta chains drawn from one sample of a study of blood T cell repertoires in COVID-19. TCRdb keeps only in-frame clones here, not all; method: immunoSEQ multiplex PCR. The table lists some 87,000 clones, 85% to 95% of them singletons. The sequencing input was peripheral blood. Receptor source: a woman aged 55-70 years with active COVID-19. Both conserved end residues are trimmed from each CDR3.

V	J	CDR3
TRBV24-1	TRBJ2-1	ATSNLGHEQF
TRBV11-2	TRBJ1-5	ASSAGLSNQPQH
TRBV11-2	TRBJ2-7	ASSLGLWDRGSYEQY
TRBV3-1/TRBV3-2	TRBJ2-1	ASSQGQDNEQF
TRBV5-6	TRBJ1-2	ASSLGQGIYGYT
TRBV2	TRBJ2-1	ASSRDRNSYNEQF
TRBV10-3	TRBJ1-1	AISAGRLNTEAF
TRBV5-4	TRBJ2-3	ASSRPGVGTDTQY
TRBV28	TRBJ2-1	ASSAHRGPSSYNEQF
TRBV5-4	TRBJ2-7	ASNKQGATYEQY
TRBV19	TRBJ1-1	ASSMGGVYTEAF
TRBV28	TRBJ2-7	ASRPGLAGAYEQY
TRBV2	TRBJ1-5	ASSEGLNQPQH
TRBV9	TRBJ2-1	ASSRMGLADNEQF
TRBV19	TRBJ2-1	ASSTLAGNRNEQF
TRBV24-1	TRBJ2-3	ATSRTSGRTDTQY
TRBV3-1/TRBV3-2	TRBJ1-4	ASSFTSGEKLF
TRBV11-3	TRBJ2-2	ASSSGHLVDTGELF
TRBV21-1	TRBJ2-2	ASSNRQPGELF
TRBV7-9	TRBJ2-3	ASSEHRGGHTDTQY
TRBV12-3/TRBV12-4	TRBJ2-7	ASSYTGYEQY
TRBV3-1/TRBV3-2	TRBJ2-1	ASSQRGYYNEQF
TRBV7-8	TRBJ2-1	ASSLTSGINEQF
TRBV28	TRBJ2-5	ASTLGTGPETQY
TRBV6-6	TRBJ2-5	ASSGTGNQETQY
TRBV11-3	TRBJ1-1	ASSQEGGQNTEAF
TRBV11-1	TRBJ1-1	ASSLGLMDTEAF
TRBV20-1	TRBJ2-7	SARSGHEQY
TRBV11-2	TRBJ2-4	ASSLEGVFQNIQY
TRBV15	TRBJ2-7	ATSKGTLYEQY
TRBV19	TRBJ2-3	ASTRQGEYTDTQY
TRBV2	TRBJ2-3	ASSVTSGSTDTQY
TRBV7-9	TRBJ2-1	ASSLKSGTGGWGEQF
TRBV7-2	TRBJ2-7	ASSLTVYEQY
TRBV3-1/TRBV3-2	TRBJ2-2	ASSQDRGVGTGELF
TRBV4-1	TRBJ2-7	ASSHPGLAPSEQY
TRBV7-2	TRBJ2-3	ASSPERVTDTQY
TRBV28	TRBJ1-1	ASREPRGRTEAF
TRBV28	TRBJ1-2	ASSITGVRGYT
TRBV5-1	TRBJ1-1	ASSLGRGRNTEAF
TRBV7-6	TRBJ1-5	ASSLNLGPSGPQH
TRBV9	TRBJ2-7	ASSPGGGQGVFYEQY
TRBV2	TRBJ1-2	ATQGENGYT
TRBV7-9	TRBJ2-1	ASSLGASDNEQF
TRBV27	TRBJ2-7	ASRRGPLGEQY
TRBV28	TRBJ1-4	ASSPPRANNEKLF
TRBV12-3/TRBV12-4	TRBJ2-7	ASSFSAFYEQY
TRBV10-2	TRBJ2-3	ASSPGLAGTDTQY
TRBV12-3/TRBV12-4	TRBJ2-7	ASSLKSYYEQY
TRBV7-6	TRBJ1-2	ASSPDTGNYGYT